The clone carrying this T cell receptor beta chain was found once. Germline loops: CDR1 MGHRA, CDR2 YSYEKL. V gave up 5 bases and J gave up 0 bases, with 8 bases separating them. The CDR3 has 14 amino acids. The sample comes from a study of cytomegalovirus exposure and HLA in healthy donors. Primers for the PCR totalled 60 Vbeta and 13 Jbeta. Clones were read by immunoSEQ multiplex PCR, and TCRdb kept only the in-frame ones, dropping some. Among about 200,000 clones, approximately 80% were seen once, and the ten largest hold roughly 0.1%. The chain uses TRBV4-1 and TRBJ1-5; D gene uncertain. The receptor comes from a boy aged 2 to 9 in good health and CMV-seronegative. Sequencing used PBMCs. CDR3 nucleotides: TGCGCCAGCAGCATAAACTTTAGCAATCAGCCCCAGCATTTT. Amino acid sequence: CASSINFSNQPQHF.